Below are 14 T cell receptor beta chains sequenced from a single sample in a study of T cell clonality in common variable immunodeficiency. Sequencing used immunoSEQ multiplex PCR; TCRdb keeps in-frame clones, though not all of them. Recorded here are roughly 32,000 clones, none singletons. Sequenced: peripheral blood mononuclear cells. The receptors originated from a person aged 18 to 70 in good health.

This clone was recorded many times. The missing CDR3 end, 3 residues past where the read stops, is filled in from the germline J gene. The rearrangement joins TRBV19 to TRBJ2-3; unclear D gene. This CDR3 is built from 17 residues. Trimming shortened V by 2 bases and J by 1 base, and 16 bases separated the two germline ends. Germline CDR1 reads LNHDA; CDR2 reads SQIVND (reference sequence). The CDR3 here is CASSILGSYDGTDTQYF. CDR3 DNA (partial): TGTGCCAGTAGTATACTGGGTAGCTATGACGGCACAGATACG.

The sample holds many counts of this clone. The read stops 3 residues short of the end of the CDR3; the missing end is completed from the germline J gene. The chain has TRBV5-1 and TRBJ2-5; D is perhaps TRBD2 (6 bases). The CDR3 runs to 14 residues. V was trimmed by 1 base and J by 5 bases, leaving 12 bases between them. Looked up from germline, CDR1 is SGHRS and CDR2 is YFSETQ. CDR3 DNA (partial): TGCGCCAGCAGCTTGCGGGGGTCTTGGGAGACC. It translates to CASSLRGSWET. The CDR3 reads in full as CASSLRGSWETQYF.

This clone was counted at least ten times. The CDR3 goes on 3 residues after the read ends, and that part is filled in from the germline J gene. The J gene is TRBJ1-6, the V gene TRBV6-1, with 9 bases fitting TRBD1. J was trimmed by 5 bases and V by 4 bases; bases with no gene match: 3. This CDR3 is built from 15 residues. Per the germline V gene, CDR1 is MNHNS and CDR2 is SASEGT. Here the CDR3 reads CASSGGQGNNSPLHF. The covered CDR3 bases are TGTGCCAGCAGTGGTGGACAGGGGAATAATTCACCC.

Many counts were recorded for this clone. An end of the junction does not agree with germline; a read error may underlie this. The CDR3 is cut off 3 residues early in the read; its end comes from the germline J gene. Other nucleotide sequences from this sample produce the same CDR3. The J gene is TRBJ1-5, the V gene TRBV30; 7 bases line up with TRBD1. This CDR3 is 13 amino acids long. CDR1 and CDR2 (germline): GTSNPN, SVGIG (reference sequence). Partial CDR3 DNA: TGCGCCTGGAGTCCGACAGGGAATCAGCCC. It codes for CAWSPTGNQP. The complete CDR3 reads CAWSPTGNQPQHF.

This clone was recorded a few times. The CDR3 end lies 3 residues beyond the end of the read and is filled in from the germline J gene. The genes are TRBV7-9 and TRBJ2-1; D not resolved. CDR3 length: 15 amino acids. The germline CDR1 and CDR2 sequences are SEHNR and FQNEAQ (reference sequence). Trimming removed 5 bases from V and 0 bases from J, with 11 bases in between. CDR3 DNA (partial): TGTGCCAGCAGCGCCCGGGTCGCCTCCTACAATGAG. It encodes CASSARVASYNE. The whole CDR3 region reads CASSARVASYNEQFF.

The sample holds many counts of this clone. The sequenced CDR3 bases are TGTGCCAGCATGGCGGCCGGGGGCGAG. As protein: CASMAAGGE. The full CDR3 protein is CASMAAGGEQYF. The chain uses TRBV2 and TRBJ2-7; D perhaps matches TRBD2 (6 bases). The CDR3 end is not reached by the read, which stops 3 residues before it; the germline J gene fills it in. The V gene's germline CDR1 is SNHLY and CDR2 FYNNEI. The CDR3 consists of 12 residues. V lost 7 bases and J 6 bases, leaving 13 bases between the germline ends.

This clone was counted many times. The read ends 3 residues early relative to the CDR3; the germline J gene fills the gap. V gene TRBV19 combines with J gene TRBJ1-5; 7 nucleotides line up with TRBD1. The CDR3 is 13 amino acids. The J segment lost 7 bases and the V segment lost 7 bases, leaving 7 bases of the junction unmatched. Germline V gene sequence: CDR1 LNHDA, CDR2 SQIVND (reference sequence). The CDR3 bases that were read are TGTGCCAGTACCACAGGGGCGGGGCAGCCC. Amino acid sequence: CASTTGAGQP. The CDR3 as a whole reads CASTTGAGQPQHF.

There are many counts of this clone. With the read ending 3 residues before the CDR3 end, the germline J gene is used to fill in that end. This chain uses TRBV7-3 with TRBJ2-3; D is possibly TRBD1 or TRBD2 (6 bases each). V lost 5 bases to trimming and J lost 1 base, with 13 bases between them. Germline values: CDR1 SGHTA, CDR2 FQGTGA. The CDR3 is 15 residues long. The CDR3 loop is CASSVQGGGTDTQYF. The part of the CDR3 DNA that was read is TGTGCCAGCAGCGTACAGGGAGGAGGCACAGATACG.

Comment on this clone: Read sequence stops 3 residues before the CDR3 end, and the germline J gene provides the missing end. The rearrangement joins TRBV29-1 to TRBJ2-5, with D perhaps TRBD1 (5 bases). V shed 7 bases and J shed 4 bases, with 10 bases lying between them. This CDR3 has 11 residues. Germline lookup yields CDR1 SQVTM and CDR2 ANQGSEA. The DNA read from the CDR3 is TGCAGCGCAGGGTCCGGAGAGACC. Its translation: CSAGSGET. The full CDR3 protein reads CSAGSGETQYF. Together with reference TRBV29-1 and TRBJ2-5, the CDR3 gives the full variable domain: SAVISQKPSRDICQRGTSLTIQCQVDSQVTMMFWYRQQPGQSLTLIATANQGSEATYESGFVIDKFPISRPNLTFSTLTVSNMSPEDSSIYLCSAGSGETQYFGPGTRLLVL.

This clone was picked up many times. The CDR3 extends 3 residues past the end of the read, so its final part is completed from the germline J gene. This rearrangement joins TRBV20-1 to TRBJ1-6; D gene unclear. V was pared by 7 bases and J by 10 bases, with 23 bases between. This CDR3 is built from 15 residues. Germline loops: CDR1 DFQATT, CDR2 SNEGSKA (reference sequence). The sequenced part of the CDR3 DNA is TGCAGTGTCAGAGGCGGGCAGGATGTTTCCTCACCC. Amino acids: CSVRGGQDVSSP. The full CDR3 protein is CSVRGGQDVSSPLHF.

This clone was detected a few times. A much bigger clone sits one base away, suggesting this may be a read error. The same CDR3 also results from other DNA sequences found in this sample. The part of the CDR3 DNA that was read is TGTGCCAGCTCGCCTCGGGGGAGCTCTGGAAACACA. This sequence encodes CASSPRGSSGNT. The CDR3 in its entirety is CASSPRGSSGNTIYF. The chain carries TRBV18 and TRBJ1-3; a possible D gene is TRBD1 (5 bases). Sequencing ends 3 residues short of the CDR3 end; the germline J gene provides the rest. The CDR3 covers 15 residues. CDR1 is KGHSH, CDR2 LQKENI, per germline.

This clone has a count of ten or more. The read terminates 3 residues ahead of where the CDR3 ends, so the germline J gene completes it. The chain couples TRBV20-1 to TRBJ1-4, with unresolved D. This CDR3 region has 14 residues. The V gene's germline CDR1 is DFQATT and CDR2 SNEGSKA (reference sequence). V was cut by 5 bases and J by 0 bases, with 10 bases left in between. The CDR3 spells CSALSLTTNEKLFF. The covered CDR3 bases are TGCAGTGCTCTGAGCCTTACAACTAATGAAAAA.

With regard to this clone: The CDR3 end falls 3 residues outside the read, so it is completed with the germline J gene. The chain uses TRBV2 and TRBJ2-2; D may be TRBD1 (5 bases). Germline lookup yields CDR1 SNHLY and CDR2 FYNNEI. The CDR3 has 12 residues. This CDR3 is CASRTDNEKLFF. Partial CDR3 DNA: TGTGCCAGCAGGACAGATAATGAAAAG.

This clone was detected ten times or more. The DNA ends 3 residues before the CDR3 does, and the rest of the CDR3 is filled in from the germline J gene. The chain is built from TRBV11-2 and TRBJ2-5; 8 bases fit TRBD1. V gave up 4 bases and J gave up 5 bases; unmatched junction bases: 9. Per germline, CDR1 SGHAT and CDR2 FQNNGV. The length of the CDR3 is 15 residues. CDR3 loop: CASSSIRGRGETQYF. The part of the CDR3 DNA that was read is TGTGCCAGCAGCTCAATCAGGGGGCGCGGGGAGACC. The whole variable domain, filled in from reference TRBV11-2 and TRBJ2-5, reads EAGVAQSPRYKIIEKRQSVAFWCNPISGHATLYWYQQILGQGPKLLIQFQNNGVVDDSQLPKDRFSAERLKGVDSTLKIQPAKLEDSAVYLCASSSIRGRGETQYFGPGTRLLVL.